Listed below are T cell receptor beta chains from one sample, sequenced in a study of cytomegalovirus exposure and HLA in healthy donors. Assay: immunoSEQ multiplex PCR; the TCRdb copy retains only in-frame clones and omits some. The table shows some 130,000 clones, with approximately 80% occurring only once. The material sequenced was PBMCs. All receptors come from a male donor in good health and CMV-seropositive. The CDR3 runs from the conserved cysteine through the conserved F or W. The order of the fields is J gene, V gene, D gene, clone size, CDR3 protein, CDR3 DNA. D genes are given only for firm matches. The size entry is marked missing in some rows and otherwise reads once, few, many or a size class.

j_call: TRBJ2-3
v_call: TRBV28
d_call: .
clone_size: .
cdr3_aa: CASSLSDGASTDTQYF
cdr3_nt: TGTGCCAGCAGTTTATCAGACGGAGCTAGCACAGATACGCAGTATTTT

j_call: TRBJ2-1
v_call: TRBV6-1
d_call: TRBD2
clone_size: .
cdr3_aa: CASSEGLAAYNEQFF
cdr3_nt: TGTGCCAGCAGTGAAGGACTAGCGGCCTACAATGAGCAGTTCTTC

j_call: TRBJ1-1
v_call: TRBV6-6
d_call: TRBD1
clone_size: .
cdr3_aa: CASKHTRTGLNTEAFF
cdr3_nt: TGTGCCAGCAAACACACTAGGACAGGGCTGAACACTGAAGCTTTCTTT

j_call: TRBJ2-5
v_call: TRBV4-2
d_call: TRBD1
clone_size: .
cdr3_aa: CASSQGTEQETQYF
cdr3_nt: TGTGCCAGCAGCCAGGGGACAGAGCAAGAGACCCAGTACTTC

j_call: TRBJ2-7
v_call: TRBV14
d_call: TRBD1
clone_size: few
cdr3_aa: CASSHTPGRGLGEQYF
cdr3_nt: TGTGCCAGCAGCCACACGCCGGGTAGGGGGCTGGGCGAGCAGTACTTC

j_call: TRBJ2-1
v_call: TRBV5-1
d_call: .
clone_size: few
cdr3_aa: CASSSDSDEQFF
cdr3_nt: TGCGCCAGCAGCTCCGACAGCGATGAGCAGTTCTTC

j_call: TRBJ2-1
v_call: TRBV28
d_call: TRBD2
clone_size: .
cdr3_aa: CASSFLAGGNEQFF
cdr3_nt: TGTGCCAGCAGTTTCCTAGCGGGGGGCAATGAGCAGTTCTTC

j_call: TRBJ2-1
v_call: TRBV7-2
d_call: .
clone_size: .
cdr3_aa: CASSPHGRGYNEQFF
cdr3_nt: TGTGCCAGCAGCCCTCACGGGAGAGGTTACAATGAGCAGTTCTTC

j_call: TRBJ2-2
v_call: TRBV25-1
d_call: .
clone_size: .
cdr3_aa: CASSEFGLSGELFF
cdr3_nt: TGTGCCAGCAGTGAATTCGGGTTATCCGGGGAGCTGTTTTTT

j_call: TRBJ2-2
v_call: TRBV11-1
d_call: .
clone_size: .
cdr3_aa: CASSLGPEMLAGELFF
cdr3_nt: TGTGCCAGCAGCTTAGGGCCTGAAATGCTCGCCGGGGAGCTGTTTTTT

j_call: TRBJ2-7
v_call: TRBV10-3
d_call: TRBD1
clone_size: .
cdr3_aa: CAISESVQGIHEQYF
cdr3_nt: TGTGCCATCAGTGAGTCGGTACAGGGGATCCACGAGCAGTACTTC

j_call: TRBJ2-6
v_call: TRBV19
d_call: .
clone_size: few
cdr3_aa: CASRSSGANVLTF
cdr3_nt: TGTGCCAGTCGGAGCTCTGGGGCCAACGTCCTGACTTTC

j_call: TRBJ2-7
v_call: TRBV19
d_call: .
clone_size: .
cdr3_aa: CASRAHGTLYEQYF
cdr3_nt: TGTGCCAGCAGGGCCCACGGGACTCTCTACGAGCAGTACTTC

j_call: TRBJ2-7
v_call: TRBV19
d_call: .
clone_size: .
cdr3_aa: CASSVASGLGVYEQYF
cdr3_nt: TGTGCCAGTAGTGTCGCCTCGGGACTGGGGGTCTACGAGCAGTACTTC

j_call: TRBJ1-5
v_call: TRBV5-1
d_call: TRBD1
clone_size: few
cdr3_aa: CASRRTGEDNQPQHF
cdr3_nt: TGCGCCAGCAGACGGACAGGGGAGGACAATCAGCCCCAGCATTTT

j_call: TRBJ2-1
v_call: TRBV21-1
d_call: .
clone_size: few
cdr3_aa: CASSRTSDYSYNEQFF
cdr3_nt: TGTGCCAGCAGCCGGACTAGCGATTACTCCTACAATGAGCAGTTCTTC

j_call: TRBJ2-1
v_call: TRBV2
d_call: TRBD2
clone_size: .
cdr3_aa: CASSDTPSGRHYNEQFF
cdr3_nt: TGTGCCAGCAGTGACACCCCTAGCGGGAGGCACTACAATGAGCAGTTCTTC

j_call: TRBJ1-2
v_call: TRBV19
d_call: TRBD1
clone_size: .
cdr3_aa: CASSPRTGARQDGYTF
cdr3_nt: TGTGCCAGTAGTCCTCGGACAGGGGCCCGACAGGATGGCTACACCTTC

j_call: TRBJ1-1
v_call: TRBV7-9
d_call: .
clone_size: few
cdr3_aa: CASSSQADTEAFF
cdr3_nt: TGTGCCAGCAGCTCACAGGCGGACACTGAAGCTTTCTTT

j_call: TRBJ1-2
v_call: TRBV28
d_call: TRBD1
clone_size: .
cdr3_aa: CASSRGTGRNYGYTF
cdr3_nt: TGTGCCAGCAGTAGGGGGACAGGGAGGAACTATGGCTACACCTTC

j_call: TRBJ1-1
v_call: TRBV28
d_call: .
clone_size: .
cdr3_aa: CASSLGYRNTEAFF
cdr3_nt: TGTGCCAGCAGTTTAGGGTACAGGAACACTGAAGCTTTCTTT

j_call: TRBJ2-7
v_call: TRBV27
d_call: TRBD1
clone_size: .
cdr3_aa: CASRTRDSFYEQYF
cdr3_nt: TGTGCCAGCAGAACCAGGGACAGTTTCTACGAGCAGTACTTC

j_call: TRBJ1-1
v_call: TRBV4-2
d_call: .
clone_size: .
cdr3_aa: CASRRAIDTEAFF
cdr3_nt: TGTGCCAGCAGACGAGCGATAGACACTGAAGCTTTCTTT

j_call: TRBJ1-1
v_call: TRBV30
d_call: .
clone_size: .
cdr3_aa: CAWNLPNTEAFF
cdr3_nt: TGTGCCTGGAACTTGCCGAACACTGAAGCTTTCTTT

j_call: TRBJ2-5
v_call: TRBV7-9
d_call: TRBD2
clone_size: .
cdr3_aa: CASSFVAGGPQETQYF
cdr3_nt: TGTGCCAGCAGCTTCGTGGCGGGAGGGCCCCAAGAGACCCAGTACTTC

j_call: TRBJ2-2
v_call: TRBV2
d_call: TRBD2
clone_size: .
cdr3_aa: CATGGLAVNTGELFF
cdr3_nt: TGTGCCACCGGAGGACTAGCGGTTAACACCGGGGAGCTGTTTTTT

j_call: TRBJ2-1
v_call: TRBV11-3
d_call: TRBD1
clone_size: .
cdr3_aa: CASSLGQGASYNEQFF
cdr3_nt: TGTGCCAGCAGCTTAGGACAGGGGGCATCCTACAATGAGCAGTTCTTC

j_call: TRBJ1-4
v_call: TRBV5-1
d_call: .
clone_size: .
cdr3_aa: CASRETGATNEKLFF
cdr3_nt: TGCGCCAGCAGGGAGACAGGCGCAACTAATGAAAAACTGTTTTTT

j_call: TRBJ1-1
v_call: TRBV28
d_call: .
clone_size: .
cdr3_aa: CASSSSTVRNTEAFF
cdr3_nt: TGTGCCAGCAGTTCCTCGACAGTAAGGAACACTGAAGCTTTCTTT

j_call: TRBJ1-2
v_call: TRBV19
d_call: .
clone_size: few
cdr3_aa: CASSPGGPGGYTF
cdr3_nt: TGTGCCAGCTCACCCGGCGGGCCAGGAGGCTACACCTTC

j_call: TRBJ2-7
v_call: TRBV5-1
d_call: .
clone_size: .
cdr3_aa: CASSLGPTILLTYEQYF
cdr3_nt: TGCGCCAGCAGCTTGGGGCCGACTATCTTATTAACCTACGAGCAGTACTTC

j_call: TRBJ2-7
v_call: TRBV7-2
d_call: TRBD2
clone_size: .
cdr3_aa: CASSRGLGGSYEQYF
cdr3_nt: TGTGCCAGCAGCAGGGGACTAGGAGGGTCCTACGAGCAGTACTTC

j_call: TRBJ1-1
v_call: TRBV6-5
d_call: TRBD1
clone_size: once
cdr3_aa: CASSRTGIPEAFF
cdr3_nt: TGTGCCAGCAGTCGGACAGGGATCCCTGAAGCTTTCTTT

j_call: TRBJ2-7
v_call: TRBV28
d_call: .
clone_size: .
cdr3_aa: CASSFYRDSYEQYF
cdr3_nt: TGTGCCAGCAGTTTTTACAGAGACTCCTACGAGCAGTACTTC

j_call: TRBJ2-6
v_call: TRBV19
d_call: .
clone_size: .
cdr3_aa: CASSGSGSGANVLTF
cdr3_nt: TGTGCCAGTAGTGGCTCAGGGTCTGGGGCCAACGTCCTGACTTTC